This TCR beta chain was recovered during a study of blood T cells in healthy people across ages. Study-wide results and caveats: Naive T cell percentage showed a strong correlation with TCR beta diversity.

This clonotype has more than one count but fewer than ten. Antigen specificity is unknown. Together with a sample-barcoded 5' primer, a J-beta primer mix was included in a second PCR lasting roughly 6 to 12 cycles. Each cDNA molecule was tagged by a template-switch adaptor with 12 random nucleotides. TCRdb re-called the 5' RACE reads through MiXCR, storing one row per CDR3 protein. The sample shows roughly 1,800,000 distinct CDR3 sequences, approximately 50% of them seen only once. The draw of peripheral blood yielded ten milliliters from each donor. In germline, CDR1 is MNHEY, CDR2 SVGEGT. CDR3 size: 15 residues. After removal of 2 bases from V and 6 bases from J, the junction contained 5 bases not matched to a gene.

The source is a middle-aged woman in good health. This chain uses TRBV6-2 or TRBV6-3 with TRBJ1-5, with 9 bases identical to TRBD1. Material: blood. DNA for the CDR3: TGTGCCAGCAGTTACCCGGACAGGGGCGCTCAGCCCCAGCATTTT. This gives the protein CASSYPDRGAQPQHF.